The 29 T cell receptor beta chains in this list originate from one sample, sequenced in a study of blood T cell repertoires in COVID-19. Some clones are missing from TCRdb's copy, which holds only in-frame ones; the method was immunoSEQ multiplex PCR. Here the sample spans approximately 190,000 clones, 60% to 85% being singletons. Sequencing input: peripheral blood. These receptors all stem from a man aged 60-69 years with active or convalescent COVID-19.

This clone was counted between two and nine times. The V call is TRBV7-8, the J call TRBJ2-7, with D possibly TRBD1 on 5 matching bases. Germline loops: CDR1 SGHVS, CDR2 FQNEAQ. The CDR3 has 14 residues. V lost 3 bases and J lost 1, with 10 bases in between. The CDR3 loop reads CASSLSTESYEQYF. The CDR3 nucleotides are TGTGCCAGCAGCTTGTCGACAGAGTCCTACGAGCAGTACTTC.

The rearrangement links TRBV15 to TRBJ1-2; possibly TRBD1 for D (5 bases). The germline V gene has CDR1 LNHNV and CDR2 YYDKDF (reference sequence). This CDR3 contains 14 residues. Trimming stripped 4 bases from V and 4 bases from J, with 13 bases between. CDR3: CATSTEERGYGYTF. CDR3 sequence (DNA): TGTGCCACCAGCACCGAAGAAAGGGGCTATGGCTACACCTTC.

V usage is TRBV28 and J usage is TRBJ2-1; 11 bases map to TRBD2. From germline, CDR1 is MDHEN and CDR2 SYDVKM. This CDR3 contains 15 residues. After removal of 6 bases from V and 12 bases from J, the junction contained 13 bases not matched to a gene. CDR3: CASRPSGRPELGQFF. In DNA, the CDR3 is TGTGCCAGCAGACCTAGCGGGAGGCCGGAACTCGGGCAGTTCTTC.

Only a few counts were recorded for this clone. The chain links TRBV6-2 or TRBV6-3 to TRBJ2-3, with 9 bases that match TRBD2. The CDR3 is 16 residues long. The J segment lost 1 base and the V segment lost 3 bases, leaving 5 bases of the junction unmatched. Germline CDR1 and CDR2: MNHEY and SVGEGT. CDR3 sequence reads: CASSYSLAGGTDTQYF. In DNA, the CDR3 is TGTGCCAGCAGTTATTCACTAGCGGGCGGCACAGATACGCAGTATTTT.

V usage is TRBV5-1 and J usage is TRBJ2-3, with 8 bases lining up with TRBD1. CDR3 length: 16 amino acids. Per the germline V gene, CDR1 is SGHRS and CDR2 is YFSETQ. The V gene end was trimmed by 7 bases and the J gene end by 9 bases; junction bases not matched to a gene: 19. DNA of the CDR3: TGCGCCAGCCGAGGGCCCACAGGGGGACGGGGGCGGACGCAGTATTTT. Protein: CASRGPTGGRGRTQYF.

V gene TRBV11-1 combines with J gene TRBJ2-5; 9 nucleotides line up with TRBD1. CDR1 and CDR2 (germline): SGHAT, FQDESV (reference sequence). This CDR3 has 14 residues. Unmatched junction bases numbered 4, after V lost 5 bases and J lost 3 bases. Written as DNA, the CDR3 is TGTGCCAGCAGCCCCCGGGACAGGGAAGAGACCCAGTACTTC. The encoded protein is CASSPRDREETQYF.

The CDR3 loop reads CASRVGTSGHNEQFF. The CDR3 DNA is TGTGCCAGCAGGGTAGGGACTAGCGGCCACAATGAGCAGTTCTTC. The genes are TRBV27 and TRBJ2-1, with 11 bases identical to TRBD2. Per germline, CDR1 MNHEY and CDR2 SMNVEV (reference sequence). Losses at the gene ends were 6 bases for V and 5 bases for J; bases not matched to a gene: 6. CDR3 length equals 15 residues.

The table lists this clone with a count of one. The identical CDR3 is also encoded by other nucleotide sequences in the sample. The chain recombines TRBV7-2 with TRBJ2-1; D gene ambiguous. Germline V gene sequence: CDR1 SGHTA, CDR2 FQGNSA. Trimming pared 1 base from V and 3 bases from J, leaving 4 bases between. This CDR3 comprises 13 residues. The DNA of the CDR3 is TGTGCCAGCAGCTTAGTTCTCTACAATGAGCAGTTCTTC. It yields the protein CASSLVLYNEQFF.

This chain links TRBV5-1 with TRBJ2-1; 11 bases are a match to TRBD2. V lost 1 base and J lost 8; bases outside the gene matches: 2. The CDR3 covers 14 residues. Looked up from germline, CDR1 is SGHRS and CDR2 is YFSETQ. In DNA, the CDR3 is TGCGCCAGCAGCTTGACTAGCGGGAGAGATGAGCAGTTCTTC. Amino acid sequence: CASSLTSGRDEQFF.

In this sample, this clone turned up a few times. The chain is built from TRBV6-5 and TRBJ2-3, with a possible D match to TRBD2 (6 bases). Trimming shortened V by 8 bases and J by 1 base, and 16 bases separated the two germline ends. Germline-derived CDR1 and CDR2 are MNHEY and SVGAGI. CDR3 length: 15 amino acids. As DNA, the CDR3 is TGTGCCAGCTACCCGTGGAGGGGTGGCACAGATACGCAGTATTTT. This encodes CASYPWRGGTDTQYF.

Only a few counts were recorded for this clone. J is TRBJ1-3 and V is TRBV12-3 or TRBV12-4; 10 bases fit TRBD1. V lost 6 bases and J lost 7; bases outside the gene matches: 3. This CDR3 spans 13 amino acids. CDR3 DNA sequence: TGTGCCAGCAGACGGGACAGGGGTAACACCATATATTTT. It is translated as CASRRDRGNTIYF.

V is TRBV6-6 and J is TRBJ2-5, with D perhaps TRBD1 (5 bases). V dropped 5 bases and J dropped 1 base, with 11 bases sitting between them. Germline V lookup: CDR1 MNHNY, CDR2 SVGAGI (reference sequence). CDR3 length: 14 residues. CDR3 nucleotides: TGTGCCAGCAGTACAGGATTTAGCCAAGAGACCCAGTACTTC. Translation: CASSTGFSQETQYF.

V usage is TRBV30 and J usage is TRBJ1-4; perhaps TRBD1 as D (5 bases). The germline V and J ends were trimmed by 2 bases and 8 bases, with 9 bases remaining between them. The CDR3 sequence is 12 residues long. Germline CDR1 is GTSNPN and CDR2 is SVGIG (reference sequence). The CDR3 region is CAWSRQGEKLFF. In DNA, the CDR3 is TGTGCCTGGAGTAGGCAGGGCGAAAAACTGTTTTTT.

The chain couples TRBV4-2 to TRBJ2-2, with D possibly being TRBD2 (6 bases). The germline V gene encodes CDR1 LGHNA and CDR2 YNFKEQ. Deletions cut 1 base from V and 2 bases from J, with 8 bases between. The length of the CDR3 is 15 residues. Here the CDR3 reads CASSQVSGNTGELFF. In DNA, the CDR3 is TGTGCCAGCAGCCAAGTTAGCGGTAACACCGGGGAGCTGTTTTTT.

The CDR3 DNA sequence: TGTGCCAGCAGCTTAGATCCTGGGGGGGATGAAGCTTTCTTT. As protein: CASSLDPGGDEAFF. This chain connects TRBV13 to TRBJ1-1; D perhaps matches TRBD1 (5 bases). The V gene's germline CDR1 is PRHDT and CDR2 FYEKMQ (reference sequence). V lost 1 base to trimming and J lost 7 bases, with 13 bases between them. This CDR3 comprises 14 residues.

This clone was detected a few times. J is TRBJ2-5 and V is TRBV29-1; TRBD2 matches at 8 bases. Germline V gene lookup returns CDR1 SQVTM and CDR2 ANQGSEA. The CDR3 has 14 residues. V gave up 5 bases and J gave up 2 bases; unmatched junction bases: 7. CDR3 DNA sequence: TGCAGCGTTCAGGCTAGCGGGCCTCAAGAGACCCAGTACTTC. This translates into CSVQASGPQETQYF. Together with reference TRBV29-1 and TRBJ2-5, the CDR3 gives the full variable domain: SAVISQKPSRDICQRGTSLTIQCQVDSQVTMMFWYRQQPGQSLTLIATANQGSEATYESGFVIDKFPISRPNLTFSTLTVSNMSPEDSSIYLCSVQASGPQETQYFGPGTRLLVL.

The V and J genes are TRBV7-2 and TRBJ2-3, with a possible D match to TRBD2 (5 bases). The CDR3 extends over 16 amino acids. Germline loops: CDR1 SGHTA, CDR2 FQGNSA. V lost 4 bases and J 4 bases, leaving 18 bases between the germline ends. The CDR3 loop reads CASSSLRGSKSDTQYF. The CDR3 DNA sequence: TGTGCCAGCAGCTCCCTTAGAGGGAGTAAGTCAGATACGCAGTATTTT.

The count of this clone is one. CDR3 protein: CASSGALSGNTIYF. The CDR3 DNA reads as TGTGCCAGCAGTGGGGCTTTATCTGGAAACACCATATATTTT. The genes are TRBV2 and TRBJ1-3, with D unresolved. CDR1 and CDR2 (germline): SNHLY, FYNNEI. CDR3 length: 14 amino acids. The V end lost 4 bases, the J end lost 1 base, and 8 bases lay between the germline ends.

This rearrangement joins TRBV9 to TRBJ2-7; TRBD1 might be the D (6 bases). Per the germline V gene, CDR1 is SGDLS and CDR2 is YYNGEE. The CDR3 has 13 residues. Trimming stripped 3 bases from V and 0 bases from J, with 7 bases between. DNA for the CDR3: TGTGCCAGCAGCGGGACAGCCTCCTACGAGCAGTACTTC. Amino acids: CASSGTASYEQYF. Complete variable domain (other parts from reference TRBV9 and TRBJ2-7): DSGVTQTPKHLITATGQRVTLRCSPRSGDLSVYWYQQSLDQGLQFLIQYYNGEERAKGNILERFSAQQFPDLHSELNLSSLELGDSALYFCASSGTASYEQYFGPGTRLTVT.

The genes are TRBV12-1 and TRBJ2-1; the table's D gene call, TRBD2, was not cross checked with the DNA. TRBV12-1 is a listed pseudogene. The CDR3 sequence is 16 residues long. CDR3 sequence: CASSFLGLAVYNEQFF. For the CDR3, the DNA is TGTGCCAGCAGCTTTTTGGGACTAGCGGTCTACAATGAGCAGTTCTTC.

A word on this clone: The same CDR3 is also encoded by other DNA sequences in this sample. V is TRBV7-2 and J is TRBJ1-5; 7 bases are a match to TRBD1. The CDR3 sequence is 13 residues long. CDR1 and CDR2 from the germline V gene are SGHTA and FQGNSA. The V gene end was trimmed by 3 bases and the J gene end by 7 bases; junction bases not matched to a gene: 3. CDR3 protein: CASSFDRDQPQHF. The DNA of the CDR3 is TGTGCCAGCAGCTTCGACAGGGACCAGCCCCAGCATTTT.

The chain has TRBV11-1 and TRBJ1-1; D is ambiguous. Germline V gene lookup returns CDR1 SGHAT and CDR2 FQDESV (reference sequence). The CDR3 loop spans 14 amino acids. Trimming removed 6 bases at V and 0 bases at J, with 11 bases between. In DNA, the CDR3 is TGTGCCAGCAGTATGGGCACCATGAACACTGAAGCTTTCTTT. It codes for CASSMGTMNTEAFF.

This clone was counted a single time. The chain couples TRBV7-8 to TRBJ1-1, with TRBD1 identical over 9 bases. Germline V gene data show CDR1 as SGHVS and CDR2 as FQNEAQ. The CDR3 length is 15 residues. Trimming removed 4 bases from V and 4 bases from J; junction bases left unmatched: 7. The CDR3 reads CASSSHRGPGTEAFF. CDR3 sequence (DNA): TGTGCCAGCAGCTCTCACAGGGGGCCAGGCACTGAAGCTTTCTTT.

This chain connects TRBV7-9 to TRBJ2-5, with D maybe TRBD1 (6 bases). The CDR3 has 16 amino acids. Germline V CDR1 and CDR2: SEHNR, FQNEAQ (reference sequence). V lost 0 bases to trimming and J lost 4 bases, with 15 bases between them. CDR3 in amino acids: CASSLANRAKGETQYF. Written as DNA, the CDR3 is TGTGCCAGCAGCTTAGCTAACAGGGCCAAGGGAGAGACCCAGTACTTC.

In DNA form, the CDR3 reads TGTGCCACCAGTGATAATACAGGGGGTGGACAGCCCCAGCATTTT. Its protein product is CATSDNTGGGQPQHF. The chain joins TRBV24-1 to TRBJ1-5; 8 nucleotides line up with TRBD1. With V trimmed by 3 bases and J by 7 bases, 7 bases remained unmatched. The CDR3 is made up of 15 amino acids. Germline lookup yields CDR1 KGHDR and CDR2 SFDVKD.

V and J are TRBV6-5 and TRBJ2-3, with 10 positions matching TRBD1. Germline V gene data show CDR1 as MNHEY and CDR2 as SVGAGI. The CDR3 runs 15 residues. J lost 2 bases, V lost 6 bases, and 5 bases had no gene match. CDR3: CASSRDRGYTDTQYF. CDR3 DNA: TGTGCCAGCAGCCGGGACAGGGGCTACACAGATACGCAGTATTTT.

The chain recombines TRBV18 with TRBJ1-1; 9 nucleotides match TRBD1. CDR3 length equals 17 residues. After removal of 5 bases from V and 0 bases from J, the junction contained 10 bases not matched to a gene. Per germline, CDR1 KGHSH and CDR2 LQKENI. CDR3 DNA: TGTGCCAGCTCATCACAGGGGGCGCCCCCCCTGAACACTGAAGCTTTCTTT. This sequence encodes CASSSQGAPPLNTEAFF.

The rearrangement joins TRBV9 to TRBJ2-7; D may be TRBD2 (5 bases). The V gene lost 9 bases and the J gene lost 3 bases, with 16 bases spanning the gap. Germline V gene sequence: CDR1 SGDLS, CDR2 YYNGEE. The CDR3 spans 13 residues. The DNA for the CDR3 is TGTGCCAAACGGGCGGGCAAGAGCTACGAGCAGTACTTC. Translating it yields CAKRAGKSYEQYF.

In this sample, this clone turned up a few times. The chain is built from TRBV5-4 and TRBJ1-2; 7 bases are a match to TRBD1. The length of the CDR3 is 13 residues. Germline V gene sequence: CDR1 SGHNT, CDR2 YYREEE (reference sequence). J lost 5 bases, V lost 3 bases, and 4 bases had no gene match. CDR3 residues: CASSSNRGYGYTF. CDR3 sequence (DNA): TGTGCCAGCAGCTCCAACAGGGGATATGGCTACACCTTC.